This TCR beta chain was profiled in a study of T cell changes during pregnancy in multiple sclerosis. Method: immunoSEQ multiplex PCR; TCRdb's copy keeps in-frame clones and lacks some. The sample has about 39,000 clones, roughly 90% seen once. V was shortened by 2 bases and J by 6 bases, with 2 bases between the two germline ends. The germline V gene has CDR1 PRHDT and CDR2 FYEKMQ (reference sequence). This CDR3 spans 12 amino acids. The TCR was taken from a female donor with multiple sclerosis, enrolled in a pregnancy study. The material was CD8+ T cells from peripheral blood mononuclear cells, obtained in the first trimester of pregnancy. The chain couples TRBV13 to TRBJ1-6, with no clear D. CDR3 in amino acids: CASSLLNSPLHF. CDR3 nucleotide sequence: TGTGCCAGCAGCTTACTTAATTCACCCCTCCACTTT.